What follows is one T cell receptor beta chain and its context. Antigen: not known. Trimming removed 0 bases from V and 5 bases from J, with 8 bases in between. This CDR3 region has 14 residues. Germline V gives CDR1 SGHNT, CDR2 YYREEE (reference sequence). Template switching by 5'RACE produced TCR cDNA, adding a universal primer site and UMIs. TCRdb fed the 5' RACE reads into MiXCR, producing one record per CDR3 protein. The data contain around 610,000 distinct CDR3 sequences, 13% of them singletons. This specimen belongs to a study of T cells after yellow fever vaccination. Findings and caveats of the study: Weaker, the secondary response peaked sooner, at day 5 versus 15.

This sample comprised PBMCs, obtained on the day of the yellow fever booster vaccination. This chain links TRBV5-4 with TRBJ1-4; the D is unclear. The sequence came from a young man who received the YFV17D yellow fever vaccine. This CDR3 reads CASSLAANNEKLFF. The CDR3 DNA reads TGTGCCAGCAGCTTGGCGGCAAACAATGAAAAACTGTTTTTT. Full variable domain (missing parts from reference TRBV5-4 and TRBJ1-4): ETGVTQSPTHLIKTRGQQVTLRCSSQSGHNTVSWYQQALGQGPQFIFQYYREEENGRGNFPPRFSGLQFPNYSSELNVNALELDDSALYLCASSLAANNEKLFFGSGTQLSVL.